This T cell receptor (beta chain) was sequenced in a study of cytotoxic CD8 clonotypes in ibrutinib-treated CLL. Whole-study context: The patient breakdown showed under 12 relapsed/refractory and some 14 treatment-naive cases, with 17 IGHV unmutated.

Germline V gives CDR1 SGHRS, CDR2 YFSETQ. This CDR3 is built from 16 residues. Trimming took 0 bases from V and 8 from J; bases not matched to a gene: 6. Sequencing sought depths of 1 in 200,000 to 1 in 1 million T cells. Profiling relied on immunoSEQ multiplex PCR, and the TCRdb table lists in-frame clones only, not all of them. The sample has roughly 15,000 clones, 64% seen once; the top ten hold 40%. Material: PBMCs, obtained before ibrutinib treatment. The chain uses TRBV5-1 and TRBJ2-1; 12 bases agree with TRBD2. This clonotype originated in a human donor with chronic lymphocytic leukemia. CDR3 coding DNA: TGCGCCAGCAGCTTGGGGGGACTAGCGGGTTTATATGAGCAGTTCTTC. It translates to CASSLGGLAGLYEQFF.